This entry is about one TCR beta chain. Its antigen is undetermined. These data come from a study of CD8+ T cells in alopecia areata. Study background: Treated patients received oral tofacitinib, 5 to 10 mg twice daily. The study's findings and limits: When scalp samples are sequenced, resident alphabeta T cells of normal skin are also captured. Compared with normal scalp, lesional scalp had higher clonality and more expanded CD8+ clones. With patients, TCR sharing proved less clear than in mice, a difference possibly related to HLA.

Extracted RNA was reverse transcribed into cDNA, the sequencing template. Profiled with immunoSEQ multiplex PCR; TCRdb holds only in-frame clones, not every one. The profile shows roughly 150,000 clones, 45% to 60% of them singletons. This TCR came from a human donor with alopecia areata. This sample comprised CD8+ T cells sorted from blood, obtained at week 0.

The CDR3 spells CASSLPSDTQYF. The DNA for the CDR3 is TGTGCCAGCAGCTTACCTTCGGATACGCAGTATTTT. The rearrangement uses TRBV5-8 and TRBJ2-3; D is unclear. Trimming left V 2 bases short and J 6 bases short, with 7 bases between. Per germline, CDR1 SGHTS and CDR2 YDEGEE. The CDR3 totals 12 residues.